This T cell receptor beta chain is drawn from a study of T cells in Graves' hyperthyroidism and ophthalmopathy. Study-level background: Peripheral blood was taken when the disease was first diagnosed, before any treatment began. The study's findings and limits: From stable hyperthyroidism, ophthalmopathy was separated by a 13 V-J model.

The table lists this clonotype with a few counts. Its antigen remains unidentified. The CDR3 loop spans 17 amino acids. In germline, CDR1 is DFQATT, CDR2 SNEGSKA (reference sequence). Deletions cut 5 bases from V and 2 bases from J, with 19 bases between. The source material, RNA transcripts, was used to amplify TCR beta CDR3 regions. TCR CDR3 underwent first-round RT-PCR with the HTBI primer set. From the multiplex PCR reads, TCRdb called clonotypes with MiXCR, one entry per CDR3 protein. The sample lists around 500,000 distinct CDR3 sequences, around a fifth occurring once. The study included ophthalmopathy patients with Clinical Activity Score at least 3, NOSPECS grade at least 4 and duration under 3 months.

The chain recombines TRBV20-1 with TRBJ2-6, with D possibly being TRBD2 (6 bases). This clonotype was sampled from a woman aged 70-85 years with Graves' ophthalmopathy. Sequences were obtained from blood. This CDR3 is CSASDGASAPGANVLTF. CDR3 DNA: TGCAGTGCTTCCGACGGCGCTAGCGCTCCTGGGGCCAACGTCCTGACTTTC.